The TCR beta chain described here comes from a study of shared clonotypes between healthy human individuals. CDR3 size: 17 residues. Germline loops: CDR1 SGHVS, CDR2 FNYEAQ. V lost 1 base to trimming and J lost 2 bases, with 15 bases between them. The repertoire was sequenced with immunoSEQ multiplex PCR; TCRdb's copy has only in-frame clones and lacks some. Of about 2 million clones in the sample, over 85% were seen once. Positively selected for CCR7, the CD45RO-negative cells used as naive CD8 cells excluded terminally differentiated effector memory CD45RA+ cells. The clonotype originates from a man younger than 35 in good health. This chain joins TRBV7-6 and TRBJ1-3; D possibly corresponds to TRBD1 (5 bases). Specimen: naive CD8+ T cells sorted from blood. In DNA form, the CDR3 reads TGTGCCAGCAGCTTAGGCTCTGGGGGTTGGGCTGGAAACACCATATATTTT. As protein: CASSLGSGGWAGNTIYF.